This paragraph covers one T cell receptor (beta chain) sequence. No antigen is known for it. The entry originates in a study of T cell responses to AZD1222 COVID-19 vaccine. The CDR3 totals 13 residues. V was pared by 6 bases and J by 7 bases, with 13 bases between. CDR1 is MNHEY, CDR2 SVGAGI, per germline. The table came from immunoSEQ multiplex PCR; TCRdb's copy has only in-frame clones and leaves some out. The profile shows about 140,000 clones, roughly 89% of them singletons. Whole-study findings and limits: When two AZD1222 doses had been given, Spike-specific TCR breadth and depth rose. The study sampled repertoires only after the peak T cell response.

The TCR originated in an adult who received the MenACWY meningococcal vaccine as a control. The V gene is TRBV6-5, the J gene TRBJ1-5; no clear D gene. Sample: peripheral blood, taken 28 days after the second dose of the MenACWY control vaccine. The CDR3 DNA follows: TGTGCCAGCAGAACCTCTGGGGAGCAGCCCCAGCATTTT. Its translation is CASRTSGEQPQHF.